The subject of this entry is one T cell receptor (beta chain). MiXCR, run by TCRdb on the RT-PCR reads, gives a single entry per CDR3 protein. The sample lists about 540,000 distinct CDR3 sequences, 20% to 25% occurring once. The sample belongs to a study of response to subunit inactivated influenza vaccine. This CDR3 contains 17 residues. Trimming cost V 2 bases and J 6 bases; bases outside gene matches: 11. CDR1 and CDR2 from the germline V gene are MNHEY and SMNVEV (reference sequence). Another study also made use of these data, one on T cells expressing NK-cell markers. Per that paper: Beta-chain TCR cDNA was generated via 5'RACE template switching with UMIs. One of eight sequenced donors was HCMV-seronegative; the other seven were seropositive. CD8+ T cells in over 5 donors included dominant NKG2C+ clonotypes at roughly 1.0-7.0%. Once again these clonotypes came out on top in the CD3+CD56-NKG2C+ fraction of four donors. Expanded NKG2C+ T cell clones were not confirmed as HCMV-specific.

This sequence originates from a man in his fifties or sixties who received an inactivated influenza vaccine. The J gene is TRBJ2-1, the V gene TRBV27, with 9 positions matching TRBD2. The sequencing here drew on CD4+ T cells sorted from PBMCs, taken about 11 days after vaccination. This CDR3 reads CASSLEARLAGINEQFF. The CDR3 DNA is TGTGCCAGCAGTTTAGAGGCCCGGCTAGCGGGGATCAATGAGCAGTTCTTC.